The clone carrying this T cell receptor beta chain occurred many times. This record comes from a study of spatial heterogeneity in lung cancer. Trimming cost V 5 bases and J 0 bases, with 11 bases left between them. The CDR3 length is 15 residues. CDR1 and CDR2 from the germline V gene are MNHEY and SMNVEV (reference sequence). Time point here: sample taken at primary tumor resection. Material for sequencing was whole RNA from tumor, nontumor lung or frozen PBMC, left unsorted. Each molecule of TCR cDNA was tagged with one unique molecular identifier. Each CDR3 protein is one row after TCRdb ran MiXCR on the 5' RACE reads. The sample consists of some 34,000 distinct CDR3 sequences, under 8% of them appearing once.

The sequence was collected from a female donor with early-stage non-small cell lung cancer. The gene calls are TRBV27 and TRBJ2-1, with unresolved D. The sample consisted of PBMCs, taken at surgery. This CDR3 is CASSPDLSSYNEQFF. Here the CDR3 DNA reads TGTGCCAGCAGTCCTGACTTAAGCTCCTACAATGAGCAGTTCTTC.